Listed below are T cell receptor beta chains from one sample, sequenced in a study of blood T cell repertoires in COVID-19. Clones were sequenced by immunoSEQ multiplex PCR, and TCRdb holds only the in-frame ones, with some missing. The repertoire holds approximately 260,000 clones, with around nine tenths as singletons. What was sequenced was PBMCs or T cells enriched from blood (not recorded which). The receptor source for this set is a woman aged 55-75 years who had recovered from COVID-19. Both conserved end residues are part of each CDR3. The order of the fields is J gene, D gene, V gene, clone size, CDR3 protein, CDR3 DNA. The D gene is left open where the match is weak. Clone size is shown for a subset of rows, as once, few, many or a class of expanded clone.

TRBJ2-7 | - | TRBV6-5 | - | CASSYLRLSSYEQYF | TGTGCCAGCAGTTACCTGAGGTTAAGCTCCTACGAGCAGTACTTC
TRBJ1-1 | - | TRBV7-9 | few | CASSLYRGNTEAFF | TGTGCCAGCAGCTTATATAGGGGGAACACTGAAGCTTTCTTT
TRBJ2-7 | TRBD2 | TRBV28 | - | CASSLPGGTSAYEQYF | TGTGCCAGCAGTTTACCGGGGGGGACCAGCGCCTACGAGCAGTACTTC
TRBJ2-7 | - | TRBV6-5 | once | CASSPGFYEQYF | TGTGCCAGCAGCCCAGGGTTCTACGAGCAGTACTTC
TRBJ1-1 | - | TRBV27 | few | CASSLYRWDTEAFF | TGTGCCAGCAGTTTATACAGGTGGGACACTGAAGCTTTCTTT
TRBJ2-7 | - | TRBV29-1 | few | CSVEAVNSYEQYF | TGCAGCGTTGAAGCGGTAAACTCCTACGAGCAGTACTTC
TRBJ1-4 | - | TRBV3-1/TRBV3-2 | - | CASSPQAGYGKLFF | TGTGCCAGCAGTCCCCAGGCGGGCTATGGAAAACTGTTTTTT
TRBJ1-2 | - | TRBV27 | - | CASSYGTNYGYTF | TGTGCCAGCAGTTACGGGACTAACTATGGCTACACCTTC
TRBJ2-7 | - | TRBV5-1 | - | CASSPRALEAGEQYF | TGCGCCAGCAGCCCTCGAGCTCTAGAGGCCGGCGAGCAGTACTTC
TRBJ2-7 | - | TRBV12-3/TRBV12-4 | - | CASGLDSSYEQYF | TGTGCCAGCGGATTAGACAGCTCCTACGAGCAGTACTTC
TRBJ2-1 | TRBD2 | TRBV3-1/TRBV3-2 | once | CASSPPPASGVYDEQFF | TGTGCCAGCAGCCCTCCCCCGGCTAGCGGGGTTTATGATGAGCAGTTCTTC
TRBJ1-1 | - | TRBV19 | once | CASKDSSSPFQAFF | TGTGCCAGTAAGGACTCATCCAGCCCCTTTCAAGCTTTCTTT
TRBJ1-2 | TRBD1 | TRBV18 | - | CASSPGQGQGYTF | TGTGCCAGCTCACCGGGACAGGGACAAGGCTACACCTTC
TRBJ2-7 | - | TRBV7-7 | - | CASSPTGTYEQYF | TGTGCTAGCAGTCCGACGGGGACCTACGAGCAGTACTTC